The entry that follows covers one TCR beta chain sequence. Combining a sample-barcoded 5' primer with a J-beta primer mix, a second PCR ran for roughly 7 to 11 cycles. TCRdb analysed the 5' RACE reads with MiXCR anew, one entry per CDR3 protein. The table records approximately 360,000 distinct CDR3 sequences, 52% of them present only once. This sample is part of a study of blood T cells in healthy people across ages. The CDR3 runs 16 residues. Germline CDR1 is SGDLS and CDR2 is YYNGEE. The clonotype comes from a man aged 55 to 69 in good health. Sequenced: blood. This chain connects TRBV9 to TRBJ2-5; 12 nucleotides agree with TRBD2. The last part of the DNA fits TRBJ2-1 better; the J call may be wrong. CDR3 bases: TGTGCCAGCAGCGATGGGACTAGCGGGTTAAAAGAGACCCAGTTCTTC. Translation gives CASSDGTSGLKETQFF.